This T cell receptor beta chain appears in the sequencing data of a study of PD-1 blockade in classical Hodgkin lymphoma. Only a few counts were recorded for this clone. V gave up 3 bases and J gave up 4 bases, with 29 bases separating them. The CDR3 sequence is 19 residues long. Germline CDR1 SQVTM, CDR2 ANQGSEA. Relapse after autologous stem cell transplantation occurred in every patient, and brentuximab vedotin exposure varied. The assay was immunoSEQ multiplex PCR, and TCRdb's table has in-frame clones only and misses some. The data hold about 37,000 clones, with 76% observed a single time. The sequence was collected from a human donor with classical Hodgkin lymphoma. The V call is TRBV29-1, the J call TRBJ2-3; D perhaps matches TRBD2 (6 bases). The sample here was peripheral blood mononuclear cells (PBMCs), taken before the second cycle of nivolumab. The CDR3 reads CSVEFQRRQLGGRADTQYF. The CDR3 coding sequence is TGCAGCGTTGAGTTTCAGCGCCGTCAGTTGGGGGGTAGGGCAGATACGCAGTATTTT.